The 3 T cell receptor beta chains below were found in one sample sequenced in a study of blood T cell repertoires in COVID-19. TCRdb keeps only in-frame clones here, not all; method: immunoSEQ multiplex PCR. The sample has about 400,000 clones, around 87% seen once; the top ten hold 1.5% to 2%. What was sequenced was PBMCs or T cells enriched from blood (not recorded which). The receptors come from a man aged 35-49 years in a cohort exposed to, infected with or recovered from COVID-19 (not recorded which).

This clone appeared a few times. This sequence joins TRBV2 and TRBJ2-1; 10 bases are shared with TRBD2. The CDR3 loop spans 15 amino acids. Looked up from germline, CDR1 is SNHLY and CDR2 is FYNNEI. V dropped 5 bases and J dropped 3; count of bases not matched to a gene: 4. CDR3 residues: CASSRLAGGYNEQFF. The CDR3 DNA sequence: TGTGCCAGCAGTCGACTAGCGGGCGGCTACAATGAGCAGTTCTTC.

The V gene is TRBV5-6, the J gene TRBJ2-1, with D possibly matching TRBD1 (6 bases). CDR1 SGHDT and CDR2 YYEEEE come from the germline V gene. V gave up 3 bases and J gave up 3 bases, with 16 bases separating them. The CDR3 totals 16 residues. As DNA, the CDR3 is TGTGCCAGCAGCTCGACCTACTTAGGGGGCTACAATGAGCAGTTCTTC. Amino acid sequence: CASSSTYLGGYNEQFF.

The V call is TRBV5-1, the J call TRBJ1-2; D perhaps matches TRBD1 (6 bases). The CDR3 extends over 14 amino acids. V was pared by 0 bases and J by 4 bases, with 10 bases between. Germline assignment: CDR1 SGHRS and CDR2 YFSETQ. DNA for the CDR3: TGCGCCAGCAGCTTGGAGGACAGATCCTATGGCTACACCTTC. This codes for CASSLEDRSYGYTF.